Presented here are 8 T cell receptor beta chains from one specimen sequenced in a study of T cells in tuberculosis. The time point here: new active TB diagnosis, blood taken before or within 7 days of starting treatment. TCRdb keeps only in-frame clones here, not all; method: immunoSEQ multiplex PCR. The sample has about 49,000 clones, roughly 95% seen once. The specimen comprised PBMCs, sampled at tuberculosis diagnosis. The receptors were gathered from an adult with tuberculosis.

The chain recombines TRBV7-2 with TRBJ2-5; 10 bases map to TRBD2. This CDR3 contains 15 residues. After removal of 0 bases from V and 6 bases from J, the junction contained 4 bases not matched to a gene. The germline gives CDR1 SGHTA, CDR2 FQGNSA. CDR3 DNA: TGTGCCAGCAGCTTAGCAGTTAGCGGGGGGAAGACCCAGTACTTC. Translated, it gives CASSLAVSGGKTQYF.

The V and J genes are TRBV10-1 and TRBJ1-2, with a weak D call TRBD1 (5 bases). Germline values: CDR1 WNHNN, CDR2 SYGVQD (reference sequence). CDR3 length: 15 amino acids. The V end was cut by 6 bases, the J end by 5 bases, with 19 bases between. CDR3 nucleotides: TGCGCCAGCAGGGCTAGACAGTTTGCCCATTATGGCTACACCTTC. This encodes CASRARQFAHYGYTF.

The V and J genes are TRBV7-6 and TRBJ1-4, with D unresolved. Germline values: CDR1 SGHVS, CDR2 FNYEAQ. Trimming cost V 1 base and J 3 bases, with 9 bases left between them. The CDR3 covers 15 residues. The CDR3 reads CASSLGERANEKLFF. In nucleotides, the CDR3 is TGTGCCAGCAGCTTAGGAGAGCGGGCTAATGAAAAACTGTTTTTT.

V usage is TRBV6-1 and J usage is TRBJ1-1, with D uncertain. The CDR3 has 11 residues. Germline CDR1 MNHNS, CDR2 SASEGT. Trimming left V 7 bases short and J 11 bases short, with 14 bases between. The CDR3 sequence is CASNPLSAAFF. The DNA for the CDR3 is TGTGCCAGCAACCCGTTGAGCGCCGCTTTCTTT.

The chain joins TRBV4-3 to TRBJ2-7; D ambiguous. Germline V gene lookup returns CDR1 LGHNA and CDR2 YSLEER. This CDR3 comprises 15 residues. Trimming left V 0 bases short and J 3 bases short, with 12 bases between. The CDR3 nucleotides are TGCGCCAGCAGCCAAGAAAACAGCCCGATCTACGAGCAGTACTTC. Translated, it gives CASSQENSPIYEQYF.

The CDR3 nucleotides read TGTGCCAGCAGCACCACAGGGTCGGGCTATGGCTACACCTTC. This translates into CASSTTGSGYGYTF. The V call is TRBV7-2, the J call TRBJ1-2, with D possibly TRBD1 on 6 matching bases. V was shortened by 5 bases and J by 4 bases, with 14 bases between the two germline ends. This CDR3 is built from 14 residues. Germline CDR1 reads SGHTA; CDR2 reads FQGNSA.

The chain is built from TRBV7-9 and TRBJ1-2; perhaps TRBD1 as D (6 bases). V gave up 3 bases and J gave up 1 base, with 12 bases separating them. The germline V gene encodes CDR1 SEHNR and CDR2 FQNEAQ (reference sequence). This CDR3 comprises 15 residues. This chain's CDR3 is CASSFSAGDNYGYTF. The CDR3 DNA follows: TGTGCCAGCAGCTTTTCGGCAGGGGATAACTATGGCTACACCTTC.

V gene TRBV4-1 combines with J gene TRBJ2-3; the match to TRBD2 covers 8 bases. V lost 3 bases to trimming and J lost 2 bases; unmatched junction nucleotides: 10. The CDR3 sequence is 17 residues long. Germline loops: CDR1 MGHRA, CDR2 YSYEKL. The CDR3 region is CASSQVIAGILTDTQYF. For the CDR3, the DNA is TGCGCCAGCAGCCAGGTCATAGCGGGAATTCTCACAGATACGCAGTATTTT.